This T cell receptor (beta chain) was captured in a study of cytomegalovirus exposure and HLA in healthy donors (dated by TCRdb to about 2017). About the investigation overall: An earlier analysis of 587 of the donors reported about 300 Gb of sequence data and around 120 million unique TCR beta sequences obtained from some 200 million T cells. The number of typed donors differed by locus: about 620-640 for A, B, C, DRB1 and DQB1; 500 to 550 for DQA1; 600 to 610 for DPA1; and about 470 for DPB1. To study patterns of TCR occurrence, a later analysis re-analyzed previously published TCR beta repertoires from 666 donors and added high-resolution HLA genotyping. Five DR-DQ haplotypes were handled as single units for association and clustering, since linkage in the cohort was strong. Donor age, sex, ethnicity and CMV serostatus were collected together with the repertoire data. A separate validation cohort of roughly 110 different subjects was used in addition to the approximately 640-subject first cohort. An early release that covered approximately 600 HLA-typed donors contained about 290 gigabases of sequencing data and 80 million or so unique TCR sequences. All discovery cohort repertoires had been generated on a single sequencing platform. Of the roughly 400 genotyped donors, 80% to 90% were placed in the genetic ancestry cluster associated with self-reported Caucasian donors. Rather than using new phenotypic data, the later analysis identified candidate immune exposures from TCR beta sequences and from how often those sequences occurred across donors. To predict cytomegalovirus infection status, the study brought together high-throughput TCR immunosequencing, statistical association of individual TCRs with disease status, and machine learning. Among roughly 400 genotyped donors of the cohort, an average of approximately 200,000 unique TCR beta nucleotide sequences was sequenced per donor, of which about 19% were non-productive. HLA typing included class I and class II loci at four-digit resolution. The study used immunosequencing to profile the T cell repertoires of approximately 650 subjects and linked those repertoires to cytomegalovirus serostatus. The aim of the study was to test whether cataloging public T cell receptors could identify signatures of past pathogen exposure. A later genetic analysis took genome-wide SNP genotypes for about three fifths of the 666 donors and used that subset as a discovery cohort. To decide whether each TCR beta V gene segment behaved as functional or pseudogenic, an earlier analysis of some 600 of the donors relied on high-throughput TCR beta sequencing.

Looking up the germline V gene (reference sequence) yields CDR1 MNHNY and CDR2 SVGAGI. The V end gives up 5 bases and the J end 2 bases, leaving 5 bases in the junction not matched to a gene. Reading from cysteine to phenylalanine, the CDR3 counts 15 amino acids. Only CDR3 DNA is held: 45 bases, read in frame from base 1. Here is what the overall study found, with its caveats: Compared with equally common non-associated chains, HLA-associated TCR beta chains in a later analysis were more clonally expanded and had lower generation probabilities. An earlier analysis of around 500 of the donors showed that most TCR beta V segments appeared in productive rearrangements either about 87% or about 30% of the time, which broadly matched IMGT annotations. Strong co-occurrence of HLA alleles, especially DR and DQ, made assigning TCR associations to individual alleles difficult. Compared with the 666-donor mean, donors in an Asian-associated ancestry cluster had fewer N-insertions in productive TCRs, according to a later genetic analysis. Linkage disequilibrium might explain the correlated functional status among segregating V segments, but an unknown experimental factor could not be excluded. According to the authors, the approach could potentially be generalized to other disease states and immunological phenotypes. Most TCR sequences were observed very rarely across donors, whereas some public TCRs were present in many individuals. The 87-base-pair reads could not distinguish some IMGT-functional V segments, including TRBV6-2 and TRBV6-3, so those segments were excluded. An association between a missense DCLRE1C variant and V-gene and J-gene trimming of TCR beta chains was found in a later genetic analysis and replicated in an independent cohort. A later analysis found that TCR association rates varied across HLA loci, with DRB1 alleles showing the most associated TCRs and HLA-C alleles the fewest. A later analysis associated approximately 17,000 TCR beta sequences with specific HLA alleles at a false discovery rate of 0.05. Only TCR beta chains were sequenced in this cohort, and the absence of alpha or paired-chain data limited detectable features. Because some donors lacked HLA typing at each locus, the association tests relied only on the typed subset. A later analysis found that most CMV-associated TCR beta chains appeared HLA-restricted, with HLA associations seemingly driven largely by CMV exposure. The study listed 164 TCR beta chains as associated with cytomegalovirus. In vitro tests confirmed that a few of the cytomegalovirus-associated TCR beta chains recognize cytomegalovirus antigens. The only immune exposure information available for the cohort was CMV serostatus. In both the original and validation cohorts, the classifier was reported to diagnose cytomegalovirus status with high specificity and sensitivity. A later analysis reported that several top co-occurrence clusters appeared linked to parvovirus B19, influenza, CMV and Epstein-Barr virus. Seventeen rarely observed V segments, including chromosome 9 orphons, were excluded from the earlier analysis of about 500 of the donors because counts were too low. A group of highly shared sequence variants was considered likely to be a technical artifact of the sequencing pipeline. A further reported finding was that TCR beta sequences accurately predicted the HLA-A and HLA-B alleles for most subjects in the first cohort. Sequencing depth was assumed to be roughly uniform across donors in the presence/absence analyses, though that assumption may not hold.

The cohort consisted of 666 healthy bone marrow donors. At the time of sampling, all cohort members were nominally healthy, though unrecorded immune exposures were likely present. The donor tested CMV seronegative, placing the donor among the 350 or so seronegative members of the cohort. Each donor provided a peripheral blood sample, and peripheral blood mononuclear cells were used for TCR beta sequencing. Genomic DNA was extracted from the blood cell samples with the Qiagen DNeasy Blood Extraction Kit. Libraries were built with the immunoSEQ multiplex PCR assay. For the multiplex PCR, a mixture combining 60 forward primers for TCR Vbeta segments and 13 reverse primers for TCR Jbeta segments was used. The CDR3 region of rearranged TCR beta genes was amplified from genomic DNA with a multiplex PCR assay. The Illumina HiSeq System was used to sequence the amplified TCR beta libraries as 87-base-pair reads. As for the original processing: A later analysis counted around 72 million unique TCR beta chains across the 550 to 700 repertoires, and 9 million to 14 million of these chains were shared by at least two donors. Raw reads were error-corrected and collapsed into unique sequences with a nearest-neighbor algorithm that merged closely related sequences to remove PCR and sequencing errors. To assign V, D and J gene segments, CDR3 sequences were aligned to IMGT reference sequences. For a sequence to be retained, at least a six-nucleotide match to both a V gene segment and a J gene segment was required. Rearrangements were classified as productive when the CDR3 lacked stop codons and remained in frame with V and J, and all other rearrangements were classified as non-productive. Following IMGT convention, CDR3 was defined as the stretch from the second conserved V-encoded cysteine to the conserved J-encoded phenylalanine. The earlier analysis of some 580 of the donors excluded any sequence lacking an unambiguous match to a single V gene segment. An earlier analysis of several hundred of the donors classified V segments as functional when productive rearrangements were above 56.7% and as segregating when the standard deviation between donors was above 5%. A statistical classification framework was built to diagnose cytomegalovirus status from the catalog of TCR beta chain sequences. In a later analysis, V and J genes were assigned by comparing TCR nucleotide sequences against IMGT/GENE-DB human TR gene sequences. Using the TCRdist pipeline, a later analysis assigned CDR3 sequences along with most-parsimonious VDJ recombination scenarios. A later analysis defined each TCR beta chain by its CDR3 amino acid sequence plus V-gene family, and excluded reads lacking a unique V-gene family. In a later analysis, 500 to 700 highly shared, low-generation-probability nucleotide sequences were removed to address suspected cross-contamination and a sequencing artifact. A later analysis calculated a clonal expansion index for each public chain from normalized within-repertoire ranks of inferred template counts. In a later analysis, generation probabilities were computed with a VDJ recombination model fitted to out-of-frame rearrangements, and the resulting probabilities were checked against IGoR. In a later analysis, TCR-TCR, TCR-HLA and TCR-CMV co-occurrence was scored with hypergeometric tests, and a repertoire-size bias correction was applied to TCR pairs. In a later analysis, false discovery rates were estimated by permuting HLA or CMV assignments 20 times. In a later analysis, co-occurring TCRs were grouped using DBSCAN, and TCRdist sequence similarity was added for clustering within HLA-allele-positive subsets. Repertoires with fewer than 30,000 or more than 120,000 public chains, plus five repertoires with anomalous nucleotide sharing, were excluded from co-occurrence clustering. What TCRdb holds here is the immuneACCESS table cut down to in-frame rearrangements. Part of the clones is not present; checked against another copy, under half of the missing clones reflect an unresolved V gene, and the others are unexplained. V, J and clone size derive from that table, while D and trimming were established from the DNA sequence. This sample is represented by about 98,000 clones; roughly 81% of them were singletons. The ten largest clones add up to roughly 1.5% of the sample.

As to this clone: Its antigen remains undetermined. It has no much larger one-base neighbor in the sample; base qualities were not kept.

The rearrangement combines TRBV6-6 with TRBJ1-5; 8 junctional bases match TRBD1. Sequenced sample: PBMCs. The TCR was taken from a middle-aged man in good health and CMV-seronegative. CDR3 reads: CASSTGQGGNQPQHF. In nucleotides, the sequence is TGTGCCAGCAGTACCGGACAGGGTGGCAATCAGCCCCAGCATTTT.